This TCR beta chain emerged from a study of CD8 T cells in ankylosing spondylitis. The study's findings and limits: Seemingly characteristic of ankylosing spondylitis blood was a TCR beta motif consisting of about 8 highly homologous variants.

With 5 bases clipped from V and 6 bases from J, the junction kept 8 bases outside the gene matches. CDR3 length equals 15 residues. About this clonotype: Its antigen is currently unknown.

TCRdb independently ran MiXCR on the 5' RACE reads; one entry per CDR3 protein. The repertoire holds a few hundred thousand distinct CDR3 sequences, with about 15% as singletons. The receptor was derived from a male donor with ankylosing spondylitis. Sequenced material: blood, either unsorted or a sorted T cell fraction (not recorded which). J is TRBJ2-3 and V is TRBV12-3 or TRBV12-4; 10 positions agree with TRBD2. CDR3 in DNA: TGTGCCAGCAGTCCTCGGACTAGCGGCTGGGATACGCAGTATTTT. Its translation is CASSPRTSGWDTQYF.